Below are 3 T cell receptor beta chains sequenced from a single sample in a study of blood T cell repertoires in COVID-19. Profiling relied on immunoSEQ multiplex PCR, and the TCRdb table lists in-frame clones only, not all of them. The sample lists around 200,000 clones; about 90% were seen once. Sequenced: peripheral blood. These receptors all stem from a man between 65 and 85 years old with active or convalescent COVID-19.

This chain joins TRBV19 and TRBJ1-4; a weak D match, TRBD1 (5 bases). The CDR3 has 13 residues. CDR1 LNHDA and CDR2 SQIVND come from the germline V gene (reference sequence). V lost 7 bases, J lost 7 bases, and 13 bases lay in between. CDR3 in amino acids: CASKQEGIEKLFF. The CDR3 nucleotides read TGTGCCAGTAAGCAGGAGGGGATTGAAAAACTGTTTTTT.

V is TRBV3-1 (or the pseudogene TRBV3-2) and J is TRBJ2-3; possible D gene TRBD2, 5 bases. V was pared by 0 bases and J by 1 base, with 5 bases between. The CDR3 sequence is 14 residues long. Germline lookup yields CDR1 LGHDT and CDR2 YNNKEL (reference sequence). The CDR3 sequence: CASSQELGTDTQYF. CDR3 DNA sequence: TGTGCCAGCAGCCAAGAACTAGGCACAGATACGCAGTATTTT.

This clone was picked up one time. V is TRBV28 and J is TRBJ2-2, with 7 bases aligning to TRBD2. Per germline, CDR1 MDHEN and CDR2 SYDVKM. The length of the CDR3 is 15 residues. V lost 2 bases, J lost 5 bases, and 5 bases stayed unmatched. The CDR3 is CASSLGASGTGELFF. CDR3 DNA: TGTGCCAGCAGTTTAGGGGCTAGCGGAACCGGGGAGCTGTTTTTT.